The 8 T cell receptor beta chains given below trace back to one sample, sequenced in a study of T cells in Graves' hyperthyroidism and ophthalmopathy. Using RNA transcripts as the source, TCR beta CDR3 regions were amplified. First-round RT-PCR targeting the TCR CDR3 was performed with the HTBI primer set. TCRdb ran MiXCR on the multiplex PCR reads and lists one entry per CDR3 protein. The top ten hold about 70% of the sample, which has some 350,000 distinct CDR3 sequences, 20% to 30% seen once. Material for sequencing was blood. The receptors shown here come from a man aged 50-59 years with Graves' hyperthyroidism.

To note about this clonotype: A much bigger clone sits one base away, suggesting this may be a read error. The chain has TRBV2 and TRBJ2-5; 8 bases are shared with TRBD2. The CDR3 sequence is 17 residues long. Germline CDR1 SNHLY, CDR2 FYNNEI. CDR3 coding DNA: TGTGCCAGCAGGGATTGGCTATTAGCGGGACGAGGGGAGACCCAGTGCTTC. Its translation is CASRDWLLAGRGETQCF.

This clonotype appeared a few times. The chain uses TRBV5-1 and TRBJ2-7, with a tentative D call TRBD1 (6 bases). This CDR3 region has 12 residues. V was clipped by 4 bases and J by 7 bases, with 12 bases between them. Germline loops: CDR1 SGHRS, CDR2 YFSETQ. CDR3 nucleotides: TGCGCCAGCAGCGCTACAGGGCGTGAGCAGTACTTC. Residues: CASSATGREQYF. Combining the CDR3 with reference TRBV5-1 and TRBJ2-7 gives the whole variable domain KAGVTQTPRYLIKTRGQQVTLSCSPISGHRSVSWYQQTPGQGLQFLFEYFSETQRNKGNFPGRFSGRQFSNSRSEMNVSTLELGDSALYLCASSATGREQYFGPGTRLTVT.

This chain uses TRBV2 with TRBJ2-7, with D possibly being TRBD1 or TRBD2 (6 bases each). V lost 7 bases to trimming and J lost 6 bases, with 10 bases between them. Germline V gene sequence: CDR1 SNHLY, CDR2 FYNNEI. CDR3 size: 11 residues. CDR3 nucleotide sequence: TGTGCCAGCAAAGGGGGACTCGAGCAGTACTTC. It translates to CASKGGLEQYF. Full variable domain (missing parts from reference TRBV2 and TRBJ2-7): EPEVTQTPSHQVTQMGQEVILRCVPISNHLYFYWYRQILGQKVEFLVSFYNNEISEKSEIFDDQFSVERPDGSNFTLKIRSTKLEDSAMYFCASKGGLEQYFGPGTRLTVT.

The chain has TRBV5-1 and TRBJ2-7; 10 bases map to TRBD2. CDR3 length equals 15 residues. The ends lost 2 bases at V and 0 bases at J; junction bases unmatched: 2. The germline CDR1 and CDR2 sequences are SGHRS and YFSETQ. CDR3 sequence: CASSFASGSSYEQYF. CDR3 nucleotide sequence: TGCGCCAGCAGCTTCGCTAGCGGGAGCTCCTACGAGCAGTACTTC.

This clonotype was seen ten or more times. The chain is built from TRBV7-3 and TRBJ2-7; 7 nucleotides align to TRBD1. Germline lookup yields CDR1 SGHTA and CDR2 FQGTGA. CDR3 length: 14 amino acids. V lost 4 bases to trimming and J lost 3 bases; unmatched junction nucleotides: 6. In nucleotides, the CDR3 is TGTGCCAGCAGCTCCCCGGGACAGCACTACGAGCAGTACTTC. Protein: CASSSPGQHYEQYF.

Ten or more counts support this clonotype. Here the CDR3 DNA reads TGTGCCAGCAGACTTAGTGGTTCCACTGAAGCTTTCTTT. It is translated as CASRLSGSTEAFF. The genes are TRBV7-6 and TRBJ1-1; D ambiguous. CDR1 is SGHVS and CDR2 is FNYEAQ in the germline V gene. V lost 6 bases and J lost 4, with 12 bases in between. The CDR3 runs 13 residues.

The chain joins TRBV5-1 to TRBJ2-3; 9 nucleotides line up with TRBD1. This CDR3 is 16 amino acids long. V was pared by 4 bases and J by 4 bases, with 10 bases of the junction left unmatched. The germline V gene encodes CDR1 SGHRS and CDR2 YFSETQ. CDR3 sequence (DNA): TGCGCCAGCAGCATAGGACAGGGGCTAAATGCAGATACGCAGTATTTT. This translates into CASSIGQGLNADTQYF. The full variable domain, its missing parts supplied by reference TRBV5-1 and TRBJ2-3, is KAGVTQTPRYLIKTRGQQVTLSCSPISGHRSVSWYQQTPGQGLQFLFEYFSETQRNKGNFPGRFSGRQFSNSRSEMNVSTLELGDSALYLCASSIGQGLNADTQYFGPGTRLTVL.

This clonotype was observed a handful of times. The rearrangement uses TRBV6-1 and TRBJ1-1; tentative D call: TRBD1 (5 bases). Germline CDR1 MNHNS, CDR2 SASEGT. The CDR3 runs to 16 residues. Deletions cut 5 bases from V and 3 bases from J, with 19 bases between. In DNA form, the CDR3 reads TGTGCCAGCAGTATCCCCGGGTTAGGGGTGGACACTGAAGCTTTCTTT. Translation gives CASSIPGLGVDTEAFF.